The 22 T cell receptor beta chains reported below all come from one sample, sequenced in a study of metastatic and nonmetastatic thyroid tumors. No patient had received any treatment before thyroid surgery. TCRdb re-analyzed the PCR reads through MiXCR. Found here are fewer than 30,000 clones, 15% to 20% of them singletons; the top ten hold around 5%. Sequenced input: blood. The receptor set was obtained from a female donor with papillary thyroid cancer or a benign thyroid nodule (not recorded which). Some clones in this sample may be carry-over from other donors' samples.

This clone has a count of ten or more. This chain joins TRBV5-6 and TRBJ2-2, with D possibly matching TRBD2 (5 bases). CDR1 is SGHDT, CDR2 YYEEEE, per germline. The CDR3 is 14 amino acids. Trimming removed 2 bases at V and 6 bases at J, with 11 bases between. CDR3 bases: TGTGCCAGCAGCTTCTTGGAAGCGGCCGGGGAGCTGTTTTTT. Encoded protein: CASSFLEAAGELFF.

This clone occurred many times. The rearrangement links TRBV2 to TRBJ2-7; TRBD2 aligns across 8 bases. Unmatched junction bases numbered 1, after V lost 2 bases and J lost 1 base. Germline CDR1 SNHLY, CDR2 FYNNEI. The CDR3 consists of 14 residues. CDR3 sequence (DNA): TGTGCCAGCAGTGAACGGGGGGGTTCCTACGAGCAGTACTTC. It translates to CASSERGGSYEQYF. Full variable domain (missing parts from reference TRBV2 and TRBJ2-7): EPEVTQTPSHQVTQMGQEVILRCVPISNHLYFYWYRQILGQKVEFLVSFYNNEISEKSEIFDDQFSVERPDGSNFTLKIRSTKLEDSAMYFCASSERGGSYEQYFGPGTRLTVT.

With respect to this clone: No conserved phenylalanine or tryptophan is present at the end of the CDR3, so a read error is the likely explanation. No DNA is shown, since the ends of the CDR3 on it are uncertain; the CDR3 is the one TCRdb lists. The V gene is TRBV28, the J gene TRBJ1-3; the listed D gene, TRBD1, was not tested against the DNA. Germline loops: CDR1 MDHEN, CDR2 SYDVKM. The CDR3 has 16 residues if both end residues are counted. The CDR3 sequence is CASSFWSRGFSGNTIY.

This clone showed up just a few times. This chain links TRBV6-5 with TRBJ1-1; D is unclear. Germline V gene sequence: CDR1 MNHEY, CDR2 SVGAGI. Trimming shortened V by 2 bases and J by 0 bases, and 10 bases separated the two germline ends. The CDR3 extends over 15 amino acids. DNA of the CDR3: TGTGCCAGCAGTTACGGGTGGCAGATGAACACTGAAGCTTTCTTT. Its protein product is CASSYGWQMNTEAFF.

The gene calls are TRBV3-1 and TRBJ2-1, with D tentatively TRBD2 (5 bases). Trimming removed 1 base at V and 4 bases at J, with 17 bases between. The CDR3 loop spans 17 amino acids. CDR1 and CDR2 (germline): LGHDT, YNNKEL (reference sequence). The CDR3 spells CASSQGSLWGVYNEQFF. The CDR3 DNA follows: TGTGCCAGCAGCCAAGGAAGTCTTTGGGGAGTTTACAATGAGCAGTTCTTC.

The chain couples TRBV7-9 to TRBJ1-2, with 9 bases matching TRBD1. V lost 5 bases and J lost 8; bases outside the gene matches: 6. CDR1 SEHNR and CDR2 FQNEAQ come from the germline V gene (reference sequence). The CDR3 length is 13 residues. The CDR3 is CASSPTGGDGYTF. Written as DNA, the CDR3 is TGTGCCAGCAGCCCCACAGGGGGCGACGGCTACACCTTC.

Of note for this clone: A single base separates this from a much larger clone, so it may be a read error. The V gene is TRBV20-1, the J gene TRBJ1-6; D is possibly TRBD1 (6 bases). The CDR3 consists of 14 residues. The germline gives CDR1 DFQATT, CDR2 SNEGSKA (reference sequence). The CDR3 coding sequence is TGCAGTGCTAGGACATGGACAGAAGCCGTACCCCCCCACTTT. Amino acids: CSARTWTEAVPPHF.

The sample holds many counts of this clone. This rearrangement joins TRBV5-1 to TRBJ1-2, with D possibly being TRBD1 (6 bases). Trimming shortened V by 1 base and J by 7 bases, and 17 bases separated the two germline ends. Germline V gives CDR1 SGHRS, CDR2 YFSETQ. The CDR3 covers 15 residues. CDR3 region: CASSLSAQGGGGYTF. CDR3 nucleotide sequence: TGCGCCAGCAGCTTGTCCGCACAGGGAGGTGGTGGCTACACCTTC.

This clone was recorded only once. This chain links TRBV5-6 with TRBJ2-3; D remains ambiguous. Germline V gene lookup returns CDR1 SGHDT and CDR2 YYEEEE. Trimming took off 4 bases at V and 8 bases at J, with 8 bases between the two ends. The CDR3 length is 11 residues. The chain's CDR3 is CASSTRRTQYF. CDR3 DNA: TGTGCCAGCAGCACCCGGCGTACGCAGTATTTT.

This clone was observed at least ten times. CDR3 DNA sequence: TGTGCCAGTATGCCCCGGCAGGGAAATGAAAAACTGTTTTTT. Protein product: CASMPRQGNEKLFF. The chain employs TRBV19 and TRBJ1-4, with D possibly matching TRBD1 (5 bases). CDR1 is LNHDA and CDR2 is SQIVND in the germline V gene (reference sequence). This CDR3 has 14 amino acids. V lost 7 bases and J lost 5, with 14 bases in between.

The rearrangement uses TRBV6-2 or TRBV6-3 and TRBJ2-3, with 8 bases lining up with TRBD2. The CDR3 extends over 14 amino acids. Germline loops: CDR1 MNHEY, CDR2 SVGEGT. Losses at the gene ends were 10 bases for V and 1 base for J; bases not matched to a gene: 7. CDR3 region: CANQSSGCTDTQYF. CDR3 DNA sequence: TGTGCCAACCAATCTAGCGGGTGCACAGATACGCAGTATTTT.

This chain links TRBV6-1 with TRBJ1-2, with 7 bases that match TRBD1. Trimming took 10 bases from V and 8 from J; bases not matched to a gene: 13. Germline CDR1 reads MNHNS; CDR2 reads SASEGT. This CDR3 is built from 13 residues. This CDR3 reads CATSRQGKLGYTF. The CDR3 coding sequence is TGTGCCACCAGCAGACAGGGAAAGTTGGGCTACACCTTC.

Relative to its sample, this clone is medium-sized. The chain carries TRBV28 and TRBJ2-1, with 8 bases lining up with TRBD1. V lost 5 bases and J lost 12; bases outside the gene matches: 6. In germline, CDR1 is MDHEN, CDR2 SYDVKM. The length of the CDR3 is 12 residues. CDR3 coding DNA: TGTGCCAGCAGTCCCCCAACAGGGGGGCAGTTCTTC. It is translated as CASSPPTGGQFF.

Within the sample, this clone is medium-sized (0.01 to 0.1%). This rearrangement joins TRBV6-4 to TRBJ1-5; D is unclear. The CDR3 is 13 amino acids. V shed 6 bases and J shed 5 bases, with 11 bases lying between them. Germline CDR1 MRHNA, CDR2 SNTAGT. This chain's CDR3 is CASSRERDQPQHF. The CDR3 nucleotides read TGTGCCAGCAGCCGGGAACGCGATCAGCCCCAGCATTTT.

This clone showed up many times. CDR3: CASSHPPVQEAFF. The DNA of the CDR3 is TGTGCCAGCAGCCATCCCCCAGTGCAAGAAGCTTTCTTT. The chain recombines TRBV3-1 with TRBJ1-1; D uncertain. Per germline, CDR1 LGHDT and CDR2 YNNKEL (reference sequence). Trimming cost V 3 bases and J 8 bases, with 13 bases left between them. The CDR3 extends over 13 amino acids.

This clone was seen ten or more times. The rearrangement joins TRBV28 to TRBJ2-6, with 9 bases fitting TRBD1. Trimming removed 5 bases from V and 2 bases from J; junction bases left unmatched: 1. In germline, CDR1 is MDHEN, CDR2 SYDVKM. CDR3 length equals 15 residues. The CDR3: CASSTGGAGANVLTF. The CDR3 DNA reads TGTGCCAGCAGTACAGGGGGCGCTGGGGCCAACGTCCTGACTTTC.

The table lists this clone with many counts. The chain links TRBV5-1 to TRBJ1-1, with D tentatively TRBD1 (5 bases). CDR1 and CDR2 (germline): SGHRS, YFSETQ. This CDR3 is built from 14 residues. V was clipped by 0 bases and J by 3 bases, with 9 bases between them. The CDR3 nucleotides are TGCGCCAGCAGCTTGGTTGGGGGGGACACTGAAGCTTTCTTT. Amino acids: CASSLVGGDTEAFF.

About this clone itself: The DNA is omitted, as the CDR3 cannot be located on it reliably, and the CDR3 follows TCRdb's listing. The chain recombines TRBV28 with TRBJ2-1; the DNA was not compared with TRBD2, the D call given in the table. The CDR3 has 15 residues if both end residues are counted. Germline loops: CDR1 MDHEN, CDR2 SYDVKM. CDR3 residues: CASILGSGKNNEQFF.

There are many counts of this clone. For the CDR3, the DNA is TGCAGTGCTAGAGATAGGAGTACTCTCGACAATGAGCAGTTCTTC. Translating gives CSARDRSTLDNEQFF. This sequence joins TRBV20-1 and TRBJ2-1; D unclear. Germline CDR1 reads DFQATT; CDR2 reads SNEGSKA (reference sequence). The CDR3 length is 15 residues. Trimming stripped 0 bases from V and 5 bases from J, with 14 bases between.

This clone was seen repeatedly, ten times or more. The chain joins TRBV7-9 to TRBJ2-4; TRBD1 aligns across 8 bases. Trimming took 1 base from V and 6 from J; bases not matched to a gene: 8. Germline CDR1 and CDR2: SEHNR and FQNEAQ (reference sequence). This CDR3 region has 16 residues. The CDR3 here is CASSLEGSRGRNIQYF. For the CDR3, the DNA is TGTGCCAGCAGCTTAGAGGGCAGCAGGGGGCGAAACATTCAGTACTTC.

This clone was detected ten times or more. The gene calls are TRBV4-1 and TRBJ2-2, with TRBD1 matching 9 bases. Trimming at V came to 2 bases and at J to 4 bases, leaving 11 bases not matched to a gene. The CDR3 has 18 amino acids. CDR1 and CDR2 from the germline V gene are MGHRA and YSYEKL. CDR3 coding DNA: TGCGCCAGCAGCCAATCCCCATCGGGACAGGGAGGCACCGGGGAGCTGTTTTTT. Translation: CASSQSPSGQGGTGELFF.

This clone occurred many times. The chain recombines TRBV7-2 with TRBJ2-1; TRBD1 or TRBD2 may be the D gene (5 bases each). Trimming removed 1 base at V and 8 bases at J, with 12 bases between. Germline CDR1 and CDR2: SGHTA and FQGNSA. The CDR3 is made up of 14 amino acids. The chain's CDR3 is CASSLEMGVHEQFF. The CDR3 DNA is TGTGCCAGCAGCTTAGAAATGGGGGTTCATGAGCAGTTCTTC.